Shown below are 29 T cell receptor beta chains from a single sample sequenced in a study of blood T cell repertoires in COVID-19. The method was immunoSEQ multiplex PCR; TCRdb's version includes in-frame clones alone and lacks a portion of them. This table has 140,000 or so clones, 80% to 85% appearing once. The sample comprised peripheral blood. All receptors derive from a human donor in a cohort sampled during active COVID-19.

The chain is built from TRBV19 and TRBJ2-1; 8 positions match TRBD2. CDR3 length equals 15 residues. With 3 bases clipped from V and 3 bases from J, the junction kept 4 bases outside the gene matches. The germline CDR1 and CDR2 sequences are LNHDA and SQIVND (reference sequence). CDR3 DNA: TGTGCCAGTAGTATGCGGGGGGCGGTCTACAATGAGCAGTTCTTC. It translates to CASSMRGAVYNEQFF. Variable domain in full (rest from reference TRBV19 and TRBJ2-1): DGGITQSPKYLFRKEGQNVTLSCEQNLNHDAMYWYRQDPGQGLRLIYYSQIVNDFQKGDIAEGYSVSREKKESFPLTVTSAQKNPTAFYLCASSMRGAVYNEQFFGPGTRLTVL.

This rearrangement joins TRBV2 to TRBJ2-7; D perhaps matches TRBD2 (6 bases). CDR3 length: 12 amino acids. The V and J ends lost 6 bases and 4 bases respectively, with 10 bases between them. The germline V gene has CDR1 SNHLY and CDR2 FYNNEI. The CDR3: CASSDRGYEQYF. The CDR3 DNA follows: TGTGCCAGCAGCGACCGGGGGTACGAGCAGTACTTC.

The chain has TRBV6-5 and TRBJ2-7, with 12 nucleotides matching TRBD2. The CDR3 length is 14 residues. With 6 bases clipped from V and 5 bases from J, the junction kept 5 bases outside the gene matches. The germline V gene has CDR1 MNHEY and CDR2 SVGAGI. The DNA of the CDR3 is TGTGCCAGCAGACTAGCGGGAGGATGGGACGAGCAGTACTTC. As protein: CASRLAGGWDEQYF.

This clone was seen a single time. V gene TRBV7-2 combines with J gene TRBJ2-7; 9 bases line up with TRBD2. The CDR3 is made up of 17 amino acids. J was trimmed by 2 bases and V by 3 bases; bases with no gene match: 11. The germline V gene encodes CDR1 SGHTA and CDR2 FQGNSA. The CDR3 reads CASSLFVTSGSTYEQYF. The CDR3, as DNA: TGTGCCAGCAGCTTGTTCGTGACTAGCGGTTCGACCTACGAGCAGTACTTC.

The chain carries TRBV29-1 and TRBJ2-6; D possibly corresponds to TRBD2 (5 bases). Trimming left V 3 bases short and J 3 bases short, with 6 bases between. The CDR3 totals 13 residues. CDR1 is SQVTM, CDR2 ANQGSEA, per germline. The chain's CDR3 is CSVDGVGANVLTF. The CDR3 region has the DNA TGCAGCGTTGACGGGGTTGGGGCCAACGTCCTGACTTTC.

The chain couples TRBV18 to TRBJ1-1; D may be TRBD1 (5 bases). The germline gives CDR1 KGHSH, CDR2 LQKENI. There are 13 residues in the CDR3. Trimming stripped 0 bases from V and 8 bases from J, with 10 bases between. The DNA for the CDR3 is TGTGCCAGCTCACCACCGTTAGGGGCGGAAGCTTTCTTT. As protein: CASSPPLGAEAFF.

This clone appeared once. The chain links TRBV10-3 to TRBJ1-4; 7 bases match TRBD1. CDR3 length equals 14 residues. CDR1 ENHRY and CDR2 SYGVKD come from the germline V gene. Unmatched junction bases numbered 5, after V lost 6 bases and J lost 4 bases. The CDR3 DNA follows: TGTGCCATCAGCGCGACAGGGAGTAATGAAAAACTGTTTTTT. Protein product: CAISATGSNEKLFF.

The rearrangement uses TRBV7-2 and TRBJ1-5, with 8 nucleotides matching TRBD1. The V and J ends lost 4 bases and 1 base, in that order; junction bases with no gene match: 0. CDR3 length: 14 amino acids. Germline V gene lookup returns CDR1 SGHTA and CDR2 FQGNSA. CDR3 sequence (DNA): TGTGCCAGCAGCTCAGGGGGCAGCAATCAGCCCCAGCATTTT. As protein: CASSSGGSNQPQHF.

Here the CDR3 DNA reads TGCGCCAGCAGCCAAGAGTGGCCTAGCGGGGGAAGGACCGGGGAGCTGTTTTTT. Translating it yields CASSQEWPSGGRTGELFF. The chain uses TRBV4-1 and TRBJ2-2; 10 nucleotides line up with TRBD2. The CDR3 is 18 amino acids. CDR1 and CDR2 (germline): MGHRA, YSYEKL. Trimming at V came to 0 bases and at J to 5 bases, leaving 9 bases not matched to a gene.

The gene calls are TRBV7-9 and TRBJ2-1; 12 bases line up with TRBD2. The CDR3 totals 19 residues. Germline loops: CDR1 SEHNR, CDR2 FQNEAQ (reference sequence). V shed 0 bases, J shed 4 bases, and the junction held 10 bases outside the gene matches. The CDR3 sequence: CASSLARRGLAGGYNEQFF. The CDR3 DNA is TGTGCCAGCAGCTTAGCCCGCAGGGGGCTAGCGGGAGGGTACAATGAGCAGTTCTTC. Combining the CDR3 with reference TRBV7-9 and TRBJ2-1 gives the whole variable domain DTGVSQNPRHKITKRGQNVTFRCDPISEHNRLYWYRQTLGQGPEFLTYFQNEAQLEKSRLLSDRFSAERPKGSFSTLEIQRTEQGDSAMYLCASSLARRGLAGGYNEQFFGPGTRLTVL.

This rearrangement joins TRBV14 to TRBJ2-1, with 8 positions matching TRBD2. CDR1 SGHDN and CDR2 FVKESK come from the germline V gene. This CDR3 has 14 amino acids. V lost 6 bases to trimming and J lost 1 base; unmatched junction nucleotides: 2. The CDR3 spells CASRAGGSYNEQFF. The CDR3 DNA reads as TGTGCCAGCAGGGCGGGAGGTTCCTACAATGAGCAGTTCTTC. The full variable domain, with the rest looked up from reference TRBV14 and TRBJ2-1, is EAGVTQFPSHSVIEKGQTVTLRCDPISGHDNLYWYRRVMGKEIKFLLHFVKESKQDESGMPNNRFLAERTGGTYSTLKVQPAELEDSGVYFCASRAGGSYNEQFFGPGTRLTVL.

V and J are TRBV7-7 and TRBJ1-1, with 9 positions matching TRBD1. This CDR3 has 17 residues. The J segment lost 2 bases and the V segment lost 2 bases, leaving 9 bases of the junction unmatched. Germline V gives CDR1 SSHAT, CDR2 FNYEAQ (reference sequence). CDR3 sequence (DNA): TGTGCCAGCAGCTTAAAGACAGGGGGAATGGGAAACACTGAAGCTTTCTTT. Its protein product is CASSLKTGGMGNTEAFF.

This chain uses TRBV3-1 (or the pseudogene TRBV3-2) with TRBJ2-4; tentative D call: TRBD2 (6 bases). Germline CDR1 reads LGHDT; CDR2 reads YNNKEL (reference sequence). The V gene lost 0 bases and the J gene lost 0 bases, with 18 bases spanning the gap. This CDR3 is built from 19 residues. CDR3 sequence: CASSQDGTSLGVAKNIQYF. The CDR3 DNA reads TGTGCCAGCAGCCAAGACGGGACTTCCTTGGGGGTAGCCAAAAACATTCAGTACTTC.

CDR3 sequence: CASSLGEKLFF. The CDR3 nucleotides are TGTGCCAGCAGTTTGGGCGAAAAACTGTTTTTT. The chain carries TRBV12-3 or TRBV12-4 and TRBJ1-4; no clear D. V was cut by 3 bases and J by 8 bases, with 4 bases left in between. The CDR3 runs 11 residues.

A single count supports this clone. The CDR3 nucleotides read TGTGCCAGTACCCCGCCGGGACACACGGGTGGCTACACCTTC. This codes for CASTPPGHTGGYTF. V gene TRBV19 combines with J gene TRBJ1-2; D may be TRBD1 (6 bases). The length of the CDR3 is 14 residues. The germline V and J ends were trimmed by 7 bases and 7 bases, with 19 bases remaining between them. Germline CDR1 LNHDA, CDR2 SQIVND (reference sequence).

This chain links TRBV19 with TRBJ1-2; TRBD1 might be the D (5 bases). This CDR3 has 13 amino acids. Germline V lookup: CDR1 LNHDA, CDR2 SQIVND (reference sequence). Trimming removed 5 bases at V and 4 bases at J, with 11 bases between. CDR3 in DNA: TGTGCCAGTAGTCGGGAGGGGAGCTATGGCTACACCTTC. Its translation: CASSREGSYGYTF.

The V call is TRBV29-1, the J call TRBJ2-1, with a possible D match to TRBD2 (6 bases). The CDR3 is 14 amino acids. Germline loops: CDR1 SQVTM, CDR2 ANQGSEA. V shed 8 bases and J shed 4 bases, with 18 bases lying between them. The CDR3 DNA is TGCAGCACCTCCGGGACTGGGCCTTACAATGAGCAGTTCTTC. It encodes CSTSGTGPYNEQFF.

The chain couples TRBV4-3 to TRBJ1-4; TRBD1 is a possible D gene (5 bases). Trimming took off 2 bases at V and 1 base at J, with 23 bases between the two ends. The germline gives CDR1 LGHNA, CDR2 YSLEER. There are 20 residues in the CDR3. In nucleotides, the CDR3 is TGCGCCAGCAGCCAAACAACAGTCACGATTTCGGGGGGAACTAATGAAAAACTGTTTTTT. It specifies CASSQTTVTISGGTNEKLFF.

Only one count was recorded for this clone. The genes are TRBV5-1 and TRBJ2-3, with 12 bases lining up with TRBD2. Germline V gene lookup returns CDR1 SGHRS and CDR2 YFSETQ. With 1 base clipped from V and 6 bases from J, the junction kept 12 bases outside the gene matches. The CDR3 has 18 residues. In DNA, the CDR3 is TGCGCCAGCAGCTTGCTCGGACTAGCGGGGCCGCCAGCGGATACGCAGTATTTT. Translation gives CASSLLGLAGPPADTQYF.

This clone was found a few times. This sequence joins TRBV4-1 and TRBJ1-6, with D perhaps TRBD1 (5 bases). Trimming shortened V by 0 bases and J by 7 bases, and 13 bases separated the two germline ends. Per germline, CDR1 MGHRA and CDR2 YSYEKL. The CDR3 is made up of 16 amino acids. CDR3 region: CASSQDIGRVNSPLHF. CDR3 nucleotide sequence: TGCGCCAGCAGCCAAGATATAGGCAGGGTCAATTCACCCCTCCACTTT.

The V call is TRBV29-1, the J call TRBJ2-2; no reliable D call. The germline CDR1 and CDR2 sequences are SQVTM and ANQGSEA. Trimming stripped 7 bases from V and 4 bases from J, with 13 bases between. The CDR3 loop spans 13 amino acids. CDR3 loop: CSANRALTGELFF. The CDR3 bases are TGCAGCGCGAACCGCGCCCTCACCGGGGAGCTGTTTTTT.

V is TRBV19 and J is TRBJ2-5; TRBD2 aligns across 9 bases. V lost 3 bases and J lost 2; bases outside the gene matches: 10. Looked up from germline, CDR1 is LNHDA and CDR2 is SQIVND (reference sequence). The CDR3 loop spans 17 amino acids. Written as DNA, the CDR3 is TGTGCCAGTAGTATCTCCAGAGGTAGCGGGAGACAAGAGACCCAGTACTTC. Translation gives CASSISRGSGRQETQYF.

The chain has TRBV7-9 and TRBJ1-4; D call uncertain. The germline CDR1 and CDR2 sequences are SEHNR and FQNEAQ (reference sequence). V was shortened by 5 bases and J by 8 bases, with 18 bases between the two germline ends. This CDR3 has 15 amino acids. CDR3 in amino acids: CASSPPAAGYEKLFF. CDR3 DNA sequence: TGTGCCAGCAGCCCCCCCGCGGCGGGTTACGAAAAACTGTTTTTT.

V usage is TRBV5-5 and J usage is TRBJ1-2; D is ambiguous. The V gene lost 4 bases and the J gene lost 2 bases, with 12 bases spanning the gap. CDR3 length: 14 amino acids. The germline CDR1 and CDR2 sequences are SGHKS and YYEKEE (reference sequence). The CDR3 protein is CASSREQLNYGYTF. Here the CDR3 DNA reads TGTGCCAGCAGCCGGGAACAGCTCAACTATGGCTACACCTTC.

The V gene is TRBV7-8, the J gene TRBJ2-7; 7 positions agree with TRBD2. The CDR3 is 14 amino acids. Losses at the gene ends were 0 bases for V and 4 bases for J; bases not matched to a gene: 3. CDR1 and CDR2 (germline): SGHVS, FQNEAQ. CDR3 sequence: CASSLAGGLYEQYF. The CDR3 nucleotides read TGTGCCAGCAGCTTAGCGGGAGGGTTATACGAGCAGTACTTC.

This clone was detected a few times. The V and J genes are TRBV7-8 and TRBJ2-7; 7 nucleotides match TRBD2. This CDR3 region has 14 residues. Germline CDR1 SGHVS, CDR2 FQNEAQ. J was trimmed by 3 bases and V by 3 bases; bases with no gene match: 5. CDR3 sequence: CASSFSLAVYEQYF. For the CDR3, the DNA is TGTGCCAGCAGCTTCAGTCTAGCGGTCTACGAGCAGTACTTC. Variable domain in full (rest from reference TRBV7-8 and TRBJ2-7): GAGVSQSPRYKVAKRGQDVALRCDPISGHVSLFWYQQALGQGPEFLTYFQNEAQLDKSGLPSDRFFAERPEGSVSTLKIQRTQQEDSAVYLCASSFSLAVYEQYFGPGTRLTVT.

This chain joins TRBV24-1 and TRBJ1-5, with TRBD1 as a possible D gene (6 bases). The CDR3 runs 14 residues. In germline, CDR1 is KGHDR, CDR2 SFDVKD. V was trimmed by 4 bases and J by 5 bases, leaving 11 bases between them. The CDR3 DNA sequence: TGTGCCACCAGTGACGACAGGCCCCATCAGCCCCAGCATTTT. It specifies CATSDDRPHQPQHF.

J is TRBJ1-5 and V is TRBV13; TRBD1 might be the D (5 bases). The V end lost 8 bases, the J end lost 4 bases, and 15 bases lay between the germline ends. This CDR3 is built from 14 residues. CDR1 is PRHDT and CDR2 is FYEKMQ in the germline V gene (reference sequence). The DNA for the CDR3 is TGTGCCAGCTCCAGCAGCGGGGGTAATCAGCCCCAGCATTTT. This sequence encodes CASSSSGGNQPQHF.

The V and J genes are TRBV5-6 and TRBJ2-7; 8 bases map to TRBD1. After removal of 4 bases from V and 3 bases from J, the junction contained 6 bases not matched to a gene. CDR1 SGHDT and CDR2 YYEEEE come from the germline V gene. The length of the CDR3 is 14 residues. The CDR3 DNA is TGTGCCAGCAGCCCACGGACAGGGCGCTACGAGCAGTACTTC. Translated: CASSPRTGRYEQYF.